The source of this T cell receptor (beta chain) is a study of control samples from healthy donors and cancer patients. The CDR3 extends over 13 amino acids. Germline V lookup: CDR1 SQVTM, CDR2 ANQGSEA. Deletions cut 6 bases from V and 4 bases from J, with 15 bases between. The assay was immunoSEQ multiplex PCR, and TCRdb's table has in-frame clones only and misses some. The data show roughly 170,000 clones, 90% to 95% seen once. The V and J genes are TRBV29-1 and TRBJ1-2; D not resolved. The receptor was derived from a man aged 18 to 29 in good health. The source material was blood. The CDR3 sequence is CSVGSTETYGYTF. The CDR3, as DNA: TGCAGCGTCGGATCGACGGAAACCTATGGCTACACCTTC. Supplemented by reference TRBV29-1 and TRBJ1-2, the full variable domain reads SAVISQKPSRDICQRGTSLTIQCQVDSQVTMMFWYRQQPGQSLTLIATANQGSEATYESGFVIDKFPISRPNLTFSTLTVSNMSPEDSSIYLCSVGSTETYGYTFGSGTRLTVV.